The 7 T cell receptor beta chains below were found in one sample sequenced in a study of OX40 agonist ivuxolimab in advanced cancers. The method behind the library was the immunoSEQ multiplex PCR assay. TCRdb took over this immuneACCESS table, retaining in-frame rearrangements with V and J assigned. Such tables are incomplete; in checked studies, under half of the missing clones stem from an unresolved V gene, and the remainder is unexplained. This sample holds around 39,000 clones; around 82% were observed only once. The top ten clones comprise roughly 1.8% of the sample. The material sequenced was CD4+ or CD8+ T cells sorted from blood, taken in a trial of the OX40 agonist ivuxolimab. All receptors come from an adult with an advanced solid tumor such as melanoma, head and neck, liver or kidney cancer.

There are a few counts of this clone. The chain carries TRBV19 and TRBJ1-6, with 9 bases that match TRBD1. With V trimmed by 1 base and J by 8 bases, 3 bases remained unmatched. The germline V gene encodes CDR1 LNHDA and CDR2 SQIVND (reference sequence). This CDR3 is 15 amino acids long. The CDR3 coding sequence is TGTGCCAGTAGTATAGCAGGGACAGGGCATTCACCCCTCCACTTT. This translates into CASSIAGTGHSPLHF.

The chain is built from TRBV7-2 and TRBJ2-5, with 8 nucleotides matching TRBD2. This CDR3 is built from 14 residues. The trim removed 3 bases at V and 2 bases at J, leaving 2 bases unmatched. Germline CDR1 and CDR2: SGHTA and FQGNSA. CDR3 protein: CASSLGGGQETQYF. The CDR3 bases are TGTGCCAGCAGCTTGGGCGGGGGGCAAGAGACCCAGTACTTC. Full variable domain (rest looked up from reference TRBV7-2 and TRBJ2-5): GAGVSQSPSNKVTEKGKDVELRCDPISGHTALYWYRQSLGQGLEFLIYFQGNSAPDKSGLPSDRFSAERTGGSVSTLTIQRTQQEDSAVYLCASSLGGGQETQYFGPGTRLLVL.

This chain joins TRBV9 and TRBJ2-3; TRBD2 agrees at 9 bases. The V segment lost 2 bases and the J segment 9 bases; nucleotides outside the gene matches: 10. From germline, CDR1 is SGDLS and CDR2 YYNGEE. CDR3 length equals 15 residues. CDR3 nucleotide sequence: TGTGCCAGCAGCGTCGCTGGCGGGGGGGCCCGAACGCAGTATTTT. Residues: CASSVAGGGARTQYF.

This clone turned up a few times. The chain carries TRBV4-3 and TRBJ2-2, with 7 bases fitting TRBD2. V gave up 5 bases and J gave up 6 bases; unmatched junction bases: 6. The germline V gene has CDR1 LGHNA and CDR2 YSLEER. This CDR3 has 14 amino acids. CDR3 sequence: CASSVREGPGELFF. The CDR3 DNA reads TGCGCCAGCAGCGTCAGGGAGGGTCCCGGGGAGCTGTTTTTT.

The V call is TRBV29-1, the J call TRBJ2-1; 12 nucleotides align to TRBD2. Per germline, CDR1 SQVTM and CDR2 ANQGSEA. V lost 4 bases and J lost 3; bases outside the gene matches: 7. The length of the CDR3 is 16 residues. The CDR3 nucleotides are TGCAGCGTTGTAGGCCTAGCGGGGGGGGGCTACAATGAGCAGTTCTTC. Translation: CSVVGLAGGGYNEQFF.

A single count supports this clone. The chain is built from TRBV5-1 and TRBJ2-3; no definite D call. Germline lookup yields CDR1 SGHRS and CDR2 YFSETQ. The CDR3 extends over 13 amino acids. V lost 4 bases and J lost 2, with 8 bases in between. The CDR3 here is CASSPPNTDTQYF. DNA for the CDR3: TGCGCCAGCAGCCCGCCTAACACAGATACGCAGTATTTT.

A remark on this clone: Germline is not matched at one junction end, which may reflect a read error. The rearrangement joins TRBV7-7 to TRBJ2-2; 10 nucleotides match TRBD2. CDR1 SSHAT and CDR2 FNYEAQ come from the germline V gene (reference sequence). This CDR3 contains 15 residues. In DNA form, the CDR3 reads TGTGCTAGCAGCCCCCTAGCGGGGGATACCGGGGAGCTGTTTTTT. Amino acid sequence: CASSPLAGDTGELFF.